These 11 T cell receptor beta chains were all obtained from the same sample, sequenced in a study of breast tumors, draining lymph nodes, adjacent tissues. TCRdb ran MiXCR on the multiplex PCR reads and lists one entry per CDR3 protein. This sample carries approximately 60,000 distinct CDR3 sequences, 45% to 60% of them seen once, and the ten largest clones take roughly 19%. The source material was breast tumor tissue. Source of these receptors: a female donor with breast cancer. Some clones in this sample may be carry-over from other donors' samples.

The chain is built from TRBV20-1 and TRBJ2-6, with TRBD1 matching 9 bases. V was clipped by 4 bases and J by 8 bases; unmatched bases: 9. Germline V gene sequence: CDR1 DFQATT, CDR2 SNEGSKA (reference sequence). The CDR3 loop spans 15 amino acids. The CDR3 is CSAKRTGEGSNVLTF. CDR3 coding DNA: TGCAGTGCTAAACGGACAGGGGAGGGTTCCAACGTCCTGACTTTC.

The CDR3 DNA sequence: TGTGCCAGCAGTCGATACACAGGGACTAGCGCCACCGGGGAGCTGTTTTTT. As protein: CASSRYTGTSATGELFF. The chain uses TRBV6-1 and TRBJ2-2, with 10 bases matching TRBD2. J was trimmed by 4 bases and V by 5 bases; bases with no gene match: 10. The germline gives CDR1 MNHNS, CDR2 SASEGT. CDR3 length: 17 residues.

The rearrangement links TRBV20-1 to TRBJ2-5; 11 bases agree with TRBD2. After removal of 3 bases from V and 3 bases from J, the junction contained 6 bases not matched to a gene. Per germline, CDR1 DFQATT and CDR2 SNEGSKA (reference sequence). The CDR3 runs to 15 residues. The CDR3 DNA reads TGCAGTGCTAGCGGGACTAGCGGTAACGAAGAGACCCAGTACTTC. This gives the protein CSASGTSGNEETQYF.

This clonotype appeared many times. The chain couples TRBV6-6 to TRBJ2-6, with TRBD2 identical over 10 bases. In germline, CDR1 is MNHNY, CDR2 SVGAGI (reference sequence). The CDR3 length is 18 residues. Trimming took 11 bases from V and 2 from J; bases not matched to a gene: 15. This chain's CDR3 is CAARNSLAGEAGANVLTF. The DNA for the CDR3 is TGTGCCGCAAGGAATTCCCTAGCGGGAGAGGCTGGGGCCAACGTCCTGACTTTC.

With regard to this clonotype: Because the CDR3 is missing its conserved closing phenylalanine or tryptophan, this is likely a read error. This chain joins TRBV5-1 and TRBJ2-7; D call uncertain. Trimming removed 4 bases from V and 4 bases from J, with 9 bases in between. This CDR3 contains 12 residues. Germline V lookup: CDR1 SGHRS, CDR2 YFSETQ. In DNA form, the CDR3 reads TGCGCCAGCAGCCTAGAAGGTTACGAGCAGTACCTC. Residues: CASSLEGYEQYL.

This clonotype has a handful of counts. The chain is built from TRBV20-1 and TRBJ2-7, with 7 bases lining up with TRBD1. V shed 0 bases, J shed 0 bases, and the junction held 2 bases outside the gene matches. The length of the CDR3 is 14 residues. The germline CDR1 and CDR2 sequences are DFQATT and SNEGSKA (reference sequence). CDR3 residues: CSARDRGFSYEQYF. CDR3 nucleotide sequence: TGCAGTGCTAGAGACAGGGGGTTCTCCTACGAGCAGTACTTC.

This clonotype was recorded only once. The genes are TRBV29-1 and TRBJ2-5; TRBD1 agrees at 9 bases. The CDR3 is 18 residues long. Losses at the gene ends were 5 bases for V and 4 bases for J; bases not matched to a gene: 20. The V gene's germline CDR1 is SQVTM and CDR2 ANQGSEA. CDR3 nucleotides: TGCAGCGTTCTGCCCTATGAAGGACAGGGGTTCGACGTAGAGACCCAGTACTTC. Its translation: CSVLPYEGQGFDVETQYF.

As concerns this clonotype: At one end, the junction sequence differs from germline, possibly due to a read error. The CDR3 bases are TGCGCCAGCAGCTCCGGAGAGGCTCACTATGGCTACACCTTC. The encoded protein is CASSSGEAHYGYTF. V is TRBV2 and J is TRBJ1-2; D not certain. The CDR3 runs 14 residues. Germline CDR1 and CDR2: SNHLY and FYNNEI.

The chain uses TRBV14 and TRBJ2-4; 11 positions agree with TRBD2. Unmatched junction bases numbered 7, after V lost 2 bases and J lost 1 base. CDR1 SGHDN and CDR2 FVKESK come from the germline V gene. The CDR3 is 18 amino acids. This chain's CDR3 is CASSQRQTSGAAKNIQYF. CDR3 nucleotides: TGTGCCAGCAGCCAACGTCAGACTAGCGGGGCTGCCAAAAACATTCAGTACTTC.

This clonotype was seen ten or more times. Being one base from a much bigger clone, this may be a read error. The chain has TRBV20-1 and TRBJ1-2; the D is unclear. Germline loops: CDR1 DFQATT, CDR2 SNEGSKA (reference sequence). This CDR3 is 13 amino acids long. The DNA for the CDR3 is TGCAGTGCTGAGAGGACGGACTACTATGCCTACACCTTC. Translation gives CSAERTDYYAYTF.

This chain connects TRBV6-6 to TRBJ2-5, with a possible D match to TRBD1 (6 bases). Germline-derived CDR1 and CDR2 are MNHNY and SVGAGI (reference sequence). V was trimmed by 5 bases and J by 9 bases, leaving 22 bases between them. The CDR3 extends over 15 amino acids. The CDR3 loop is CASSAAQGSNQPQYF. The CDR3 nucleotides read TGTGCCAGCAGTGCGGCACAGGGAAGCAATCAGCCCCAGTACTTC.